A selection of T cell receptor beta chains follows, all from one sample in a study of Ad26.COV2.S vaccination and SARS-CoV-2 variants. Measured with immunoSEQ multiplex PCR; TCRdb has only the in-frame clones, and not every one. Of roughly 450,000 clones listed, 80% to 95% are singletons. The specimen was peripheral blood, collected in a trial of Ad26.COV2.S vaccine versus placebo. The receptors derive from a person aged 18 to 59 who received the Ad26.COV2.S COVID-19 vaccine or a placebo. Both conserved end residues are part of each CDR3. Fields, in order: D gene, clone size, V gene, J gene, CDR3 DNA, CDR3 protein. D genes are given only for firm matches. The size field is filled for only some rows; it gives once, few, many or a size class.

NA	NA	TRBV5-4	TRBJ2-1	TGTGCCAGCAGCTTGGCTGCCAGCTCCTACAATGAGCAGTTCTTC	CASSLAASSYNEQFF
NA	NA	TRBV24-1	TRBJ2-5	TGTGCCACCAGTGACCCACGACAGGGAGGAGAGACCCAGTACTTC	CATSDPRQGGETQYF
NA	few	TRBV29-1	TRBJ1-1	TGCAGCGTTGTTAAGACTGGGAACACTGAAGCTTTCTTT	CSVVKTGNTEAFF
TRBD2	once	TRBV6-6	TRBJ2-1	TGTGCCAGCAGCTGGACTAGCGATGAGCAGTTCTTC	CASSWTSDEQFF
NA	NA	TRBV6-5	TRBJ2-1	TGTGCCAGCAGTTACCAGGGGCGGAACAATGAGCAGTTCTTC	CASSYQGRNNEQFF
TRBD2	once	TRBV5-1	TRBJ2-7	TGCGCCAGCAGCTTAAGGGAGGGCCTTCTCTACGAGCAGTACTTC	CASSLREGLLYEQYF
NA	NA	TRBV9	TRBJ2-5	TGTGCCAGCAGCCCGCCCGTAGGTCAAGAGACCCAGTACTTC	CASSPPVGQETQYF
NA	NA	TRBV29-1	TRBJ1-1	TGCAGCGTTGATTCCCCAGAACGGGGCACTGAAGCTTTCTTT	CSVDSPERGTEAFF
NA	NA	TRBV29-1	TRBJ2-2	TGCAGCGTCGCGAAAGGGGCCCCGGGCACCGGGGAGCTGTTTTTT	CSVAKGAPGTGELFF
NA	NA	TRBV19	TRBJ1-5	TGTGCCAGTAGTATAGATCGGGCCCCGGGAGGTCACCAGCCCCAGCATTTT	CASSIDRAPGGHQPQHF
NA	NA	TRBV12-3/TRBV12-4	TRBJ2-7	TGTGCCAGCAGCAGGACTAGGGGGGAGCAGTACTTC	CASSRTRGEQYF
TRBD1	few	TRBV10-1	TRBJ1-2	TGCGCCAGCAGGGGACAGATCGAAGGAGGCTACACCTTC	CASRGQIEGGYTF
NA	few	TRBV5-4	TRBJ1-6	TGTGCCAGCAGCGTTCACGGAGGCCGCTCCTATAATTCACCCCTCCACTTT	CASSVHGGRSYNSPLHF
TRBD2	NA	TRBV24-1	TRBJ2-2	TGTGCCACCAGTGACAGGGCTAGCGGGAACACCGGGGAGCTGTTTTTT	CATSDRASGNTGELFF
TRBD1	NA	TRBV7-8	TRBJ1-2	TGTGCCAGCAGCCTCCAGGGACAGGGGAACTATGGCTACACCTTC	CASSLQGQGNYGYTF
TRBD1	NA	TRBV3-1/TRBV3-2	TRBJ1-2	TGTGCCAGCAGCCAGGTCGACAGGGGCTATGGCTACACCTTC	CASSQVDRGYGYTF
NA	NA	TRBV4-2	TRBJ2-1	TGTGCCAGCAGCCAAGATGGAAGTTGGGACCGAGACAATGAGCAGTTCTTC	CASSQDGSWDRDNEQFF
NA	NA	TRBV10-3	TRBJ1-1	TGTGCCATCAGTGAGTCGAGGCAGCCGACTGAAGCTTTCTTT	CAISESRQPTEAFF